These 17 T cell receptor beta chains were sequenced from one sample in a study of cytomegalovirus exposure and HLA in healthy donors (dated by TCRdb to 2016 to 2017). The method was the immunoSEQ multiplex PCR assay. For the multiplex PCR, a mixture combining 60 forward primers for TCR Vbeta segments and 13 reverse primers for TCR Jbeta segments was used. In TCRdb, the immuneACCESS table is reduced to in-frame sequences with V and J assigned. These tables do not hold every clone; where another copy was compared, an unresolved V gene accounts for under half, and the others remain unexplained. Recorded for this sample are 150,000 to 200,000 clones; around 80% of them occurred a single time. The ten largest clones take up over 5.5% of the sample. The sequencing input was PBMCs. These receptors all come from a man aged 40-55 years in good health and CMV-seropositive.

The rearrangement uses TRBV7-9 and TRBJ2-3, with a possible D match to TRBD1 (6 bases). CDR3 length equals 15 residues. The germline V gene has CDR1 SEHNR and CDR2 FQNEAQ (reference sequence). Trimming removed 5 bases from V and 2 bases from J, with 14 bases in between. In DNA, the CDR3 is TGTGCCAGCAGCCCACGGGACAAGTACACAGATACGCAGTATTTT. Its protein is CASSPRDKYTDTQYF.

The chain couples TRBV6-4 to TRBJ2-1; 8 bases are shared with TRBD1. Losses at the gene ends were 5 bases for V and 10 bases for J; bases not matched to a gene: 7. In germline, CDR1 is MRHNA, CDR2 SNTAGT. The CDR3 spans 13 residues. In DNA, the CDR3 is TGTGCCAGCAGTAACGGACAGGGCAGGGAGCAGTTCTTC. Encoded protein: CASSNGQGREQFF.

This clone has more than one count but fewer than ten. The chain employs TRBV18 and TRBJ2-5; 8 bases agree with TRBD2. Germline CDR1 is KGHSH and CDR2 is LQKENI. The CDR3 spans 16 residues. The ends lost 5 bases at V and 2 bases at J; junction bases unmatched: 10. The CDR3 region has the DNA TGTGCCAGCTCATCCCCCGGGAGGGCGAAGCAAGAGACCCAGTACTTC. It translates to CASSSPGRAKQETQYF.

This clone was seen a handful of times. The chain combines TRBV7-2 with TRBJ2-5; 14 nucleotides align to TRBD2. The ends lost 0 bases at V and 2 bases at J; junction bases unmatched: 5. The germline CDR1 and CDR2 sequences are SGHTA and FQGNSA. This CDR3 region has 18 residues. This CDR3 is CASSLAGTSGGLQETQYF. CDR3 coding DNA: TGTGCCAGCAGCTTAGCCGGGACTAGCGGGGGTTTACAAGAGACCCAGTACTTC.

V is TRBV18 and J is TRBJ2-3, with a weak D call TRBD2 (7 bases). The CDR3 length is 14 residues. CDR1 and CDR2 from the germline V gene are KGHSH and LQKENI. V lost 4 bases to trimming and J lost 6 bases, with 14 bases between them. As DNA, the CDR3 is TGTGCCAGCTCACGGAGGGGGGGCGCGGATACGCAGTATTTT. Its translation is CASSRRGGADTQYF.

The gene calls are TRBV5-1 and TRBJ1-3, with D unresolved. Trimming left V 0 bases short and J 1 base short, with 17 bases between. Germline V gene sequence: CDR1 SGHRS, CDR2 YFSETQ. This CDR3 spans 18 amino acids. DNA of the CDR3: TGCGCCAGCAGCTTGGCCGGCAGTGCGGGGTCTTCTGGAAACACCATATATTTT. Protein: CASSLAGSAGSSGNTIYF.

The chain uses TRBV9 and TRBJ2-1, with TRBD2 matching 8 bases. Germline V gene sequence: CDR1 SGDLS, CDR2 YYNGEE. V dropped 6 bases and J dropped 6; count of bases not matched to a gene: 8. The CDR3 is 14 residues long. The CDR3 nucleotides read TGTGCCAGCACTAGGACTAGCTCTGGCAATGAGCAGTTCTTC. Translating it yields CASTRTSSGNEQFF.

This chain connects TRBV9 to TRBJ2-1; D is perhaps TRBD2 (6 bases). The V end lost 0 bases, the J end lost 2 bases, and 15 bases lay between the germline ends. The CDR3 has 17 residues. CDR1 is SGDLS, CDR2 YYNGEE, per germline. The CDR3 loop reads CASSVGPGGSPYNEQFF. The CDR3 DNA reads TGTGCCAGCAGCGTAGGCCCTGGGGGGTCCCCCTACAATGAGCAGTTCTTC.

In DNA form, the CDR3 reads TGTGCCAGCAGCTCACCACCTAGCGGGGGAGTGCACAATGAGCAGTTCTTC. Protein sequence: CASSSPPSGGVHNEQFF. This chain joins TRBV7-3 and TRBJ2-1; 10 bases fit TRBD2. Germline CDR1 is SGHTA and CDR2 is FQGTGA. With 4 bases clipped from V and 5 bases from J, the junction kept 11 bases outside the gene matches. The CDR3 spans 17 residues.

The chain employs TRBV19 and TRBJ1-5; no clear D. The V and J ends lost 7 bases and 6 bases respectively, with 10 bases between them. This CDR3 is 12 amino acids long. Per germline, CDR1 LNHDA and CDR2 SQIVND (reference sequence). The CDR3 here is CASKVGGQPQHF. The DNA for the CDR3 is TGTGCCAGTAAAGTCGGCGGTCAGCCCCAGCATTTT.

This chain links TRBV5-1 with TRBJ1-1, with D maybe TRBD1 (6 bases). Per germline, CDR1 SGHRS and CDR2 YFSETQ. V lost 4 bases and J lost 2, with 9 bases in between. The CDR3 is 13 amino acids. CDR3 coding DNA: TGCGCCAGCAGCCAGACAGGAAACACTGAAGCTTTCTTT. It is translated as CASSQTGNTEAFF.

The CDR3 is CASSFFRDTLEAFF. DNA for the CDR3: TGTGCCAGCAGCTTTTTCCGGGACACGCTTGAAGCTTTCTTT. This sequence joins TRBV13 and TRBJ1-1; possible D gene TRBD1, 6 bases. The CDR3 consists of 14 residues. Germline values: CDR1 PRHDT, CDR2 FYEKMQ (reference sequence). V was trimmed by 3 bases and J by 7 bases, leaving 15 bases between them.

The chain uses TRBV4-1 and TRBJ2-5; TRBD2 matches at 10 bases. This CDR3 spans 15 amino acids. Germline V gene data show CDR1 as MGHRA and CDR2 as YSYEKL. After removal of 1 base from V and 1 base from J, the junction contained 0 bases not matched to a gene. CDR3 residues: CASSQGTSGQETQYF. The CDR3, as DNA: TGCGCCAGCAGCCAAGGGACTAGCGGCCAAGAGACCCAGTACTTC.

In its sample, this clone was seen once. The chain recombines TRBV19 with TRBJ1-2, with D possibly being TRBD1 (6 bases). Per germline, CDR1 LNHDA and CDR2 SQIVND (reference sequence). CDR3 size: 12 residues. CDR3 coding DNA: TGTGCGGCCCCACAGGGTGGCTATGGCTACACCTTC. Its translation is CAAPQGGYGYTF.

This CDR3 is CAWGSGHYEQYF. CDR3 nucleotides: TGTGCCTGGGGGAGCGGCCACTACGAGCAGTACTTC. The gene calls are TRBV30 and TRBJ2-7, with a weak D call TRBD2 (5 bases). Germline CDR1 GTSNPN, CDR2 SVGIG (reference sequence). This CDR3 region has 12 residues. Trimming cost V 5 bases and J 3 bases, with 11 bases left between them.

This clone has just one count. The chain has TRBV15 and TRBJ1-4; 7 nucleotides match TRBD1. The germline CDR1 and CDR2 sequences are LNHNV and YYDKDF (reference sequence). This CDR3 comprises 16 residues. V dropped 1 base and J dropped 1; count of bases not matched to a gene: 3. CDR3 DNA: TGTGCCACCAGCAGAGTCCAGGGGGGAACTAATGAAAAACTGTTTTTT. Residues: CATSRVQGGTNEKLFF.

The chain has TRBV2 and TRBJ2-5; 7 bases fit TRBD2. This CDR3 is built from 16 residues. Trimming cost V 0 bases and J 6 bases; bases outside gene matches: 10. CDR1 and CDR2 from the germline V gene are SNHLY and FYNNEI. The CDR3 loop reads CASSEAPSGGLQTQYF. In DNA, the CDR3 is TGTGCCAGCAGTGAAGCCCCCTCGGGGGGTTTGCAGACCCAGTACTTC.